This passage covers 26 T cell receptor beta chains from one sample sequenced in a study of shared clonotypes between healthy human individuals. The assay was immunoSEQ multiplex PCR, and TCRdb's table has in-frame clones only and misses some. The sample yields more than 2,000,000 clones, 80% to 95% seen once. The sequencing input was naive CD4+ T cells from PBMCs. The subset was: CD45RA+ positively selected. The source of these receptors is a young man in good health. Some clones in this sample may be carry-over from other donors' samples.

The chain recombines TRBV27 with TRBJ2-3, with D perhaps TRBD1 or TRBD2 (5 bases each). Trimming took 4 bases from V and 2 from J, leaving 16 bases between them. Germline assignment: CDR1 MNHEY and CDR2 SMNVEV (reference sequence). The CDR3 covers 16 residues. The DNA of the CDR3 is TGTGCCAGCAGTTCCCTCTCCGGGGACCACACAGATACGCAGTATTTT. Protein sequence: CASSSLSGDHTDTQYF.

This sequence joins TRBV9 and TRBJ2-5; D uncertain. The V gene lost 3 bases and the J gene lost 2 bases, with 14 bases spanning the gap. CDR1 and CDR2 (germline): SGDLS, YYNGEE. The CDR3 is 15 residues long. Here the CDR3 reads CASSDPRANQETQYF. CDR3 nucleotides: TGTGCCAGCAGCGACCCCCGCGCCAATCAAGAGACCCAGTACTTC.

CDR3 DNA: TGTGCCAGCTCAACACTAGCGGGAGGACTCACAGATACGCAGTATTTT. Translated: CASSTLAGGLTDTQYF. The rearrangement uses TRBV18 and TRBJ2-3, with TRBD2 matching over 12 bases. V lost 5 bases, J lost 2 bases, and 5 bases stayed unmatched. Looked up from germline, CDR1 is KGHSH and CDR2 is LQKENI. The CDR3 has 16 residues.

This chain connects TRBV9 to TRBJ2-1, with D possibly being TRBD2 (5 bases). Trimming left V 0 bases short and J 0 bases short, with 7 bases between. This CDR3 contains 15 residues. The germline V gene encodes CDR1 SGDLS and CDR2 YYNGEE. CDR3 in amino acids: CASSVESGSYNEQFF. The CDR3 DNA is TGTGCCAGCAGCGTAGAGAGCGGCTCCTACAATGAGCAGTTCTTC. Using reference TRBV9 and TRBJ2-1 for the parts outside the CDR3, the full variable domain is DSGVTQTPKHLITATGQRVTLRCSPRSGDLSVYWYQQSLDQGLQFLIQYYNGEERAKGNILERFSAQQFPDLHSELNLSSLELGDSALYFCASSVESGSYNEQFFGPGTRLTVL.

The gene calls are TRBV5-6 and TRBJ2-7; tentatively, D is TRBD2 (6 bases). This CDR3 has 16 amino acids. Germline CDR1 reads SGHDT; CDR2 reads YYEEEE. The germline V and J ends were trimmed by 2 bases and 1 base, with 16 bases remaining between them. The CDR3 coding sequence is TGTGCCAGCAGCTTTAGGGGCGGGACTCTATCCTACGAGCAGTACTTC. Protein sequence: CASSFRGGTLSYEQYF.

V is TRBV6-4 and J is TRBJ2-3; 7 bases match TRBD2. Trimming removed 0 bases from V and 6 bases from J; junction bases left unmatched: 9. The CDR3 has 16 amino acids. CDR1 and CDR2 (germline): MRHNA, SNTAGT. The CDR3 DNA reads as TGTGCCAGCAGTGACTCGTCGGCTAGCGGTGGGGATACGCAGTATTTT. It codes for CASSDSSASGGDTQYF.

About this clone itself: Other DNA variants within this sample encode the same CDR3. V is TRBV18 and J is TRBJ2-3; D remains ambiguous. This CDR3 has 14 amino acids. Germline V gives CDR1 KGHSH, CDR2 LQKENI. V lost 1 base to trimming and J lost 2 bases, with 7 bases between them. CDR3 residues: CASSPLDSTDTQYF. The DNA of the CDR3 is TGTGCCAGCTCACCACTAGACTCCACAGATACGCAGTATTTT. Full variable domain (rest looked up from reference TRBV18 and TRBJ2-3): NAGVMQNPRHLVRRRGQEARLRCSPMKGHSHVYWYRQLPEEGLKFMVYLQKENIIDESGMPKERFSAEFPKEGPSILRIQQVVRGDSAAYFCASSPLDSTDTQYFGPGTRLTVL.

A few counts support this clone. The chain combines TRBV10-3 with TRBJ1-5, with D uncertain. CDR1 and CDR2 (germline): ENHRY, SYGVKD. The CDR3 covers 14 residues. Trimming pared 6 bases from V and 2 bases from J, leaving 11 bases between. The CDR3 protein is CAISTEYGNQPQHF. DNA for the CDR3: TGTGCCATCAGCACCGAGTATGGCAATCAGCCCCAGCATTTT.

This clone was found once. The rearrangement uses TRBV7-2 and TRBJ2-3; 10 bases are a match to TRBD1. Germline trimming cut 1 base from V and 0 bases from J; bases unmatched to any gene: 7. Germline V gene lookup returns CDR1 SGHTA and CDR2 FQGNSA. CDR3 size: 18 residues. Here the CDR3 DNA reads TGTGCCAGCAGCTTAGTCCATCGGGGACAGGGGAGCACAGATACGCAGTATTTT. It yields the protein CASSLVHRGQGSTDTQYF.

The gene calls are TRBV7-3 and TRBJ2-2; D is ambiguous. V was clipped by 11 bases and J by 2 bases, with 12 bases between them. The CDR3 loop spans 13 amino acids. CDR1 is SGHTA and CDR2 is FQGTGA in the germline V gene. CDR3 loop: CASRRRNTGELFF. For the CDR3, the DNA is TGTGCCTCCCGACGGAGAAACACCGGGGAGCTGTTTTTT.

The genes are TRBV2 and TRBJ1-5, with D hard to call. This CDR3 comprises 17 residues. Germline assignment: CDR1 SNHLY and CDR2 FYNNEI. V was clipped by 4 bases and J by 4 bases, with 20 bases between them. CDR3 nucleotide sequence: TGTGCCAGCAGTGTACTGCCCGGACGGACTAATAATCAGCCCCAGCATTTT. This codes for CASSVLPGRTNNQPQHF.

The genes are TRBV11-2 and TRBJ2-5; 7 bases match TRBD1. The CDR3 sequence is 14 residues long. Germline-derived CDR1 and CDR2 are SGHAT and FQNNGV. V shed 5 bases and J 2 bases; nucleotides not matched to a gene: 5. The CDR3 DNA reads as TGTGCCAGCAGCCTCCGGGACAGACAAGAGACCCAGTACTTC. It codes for CASSLRDRQETQYF.

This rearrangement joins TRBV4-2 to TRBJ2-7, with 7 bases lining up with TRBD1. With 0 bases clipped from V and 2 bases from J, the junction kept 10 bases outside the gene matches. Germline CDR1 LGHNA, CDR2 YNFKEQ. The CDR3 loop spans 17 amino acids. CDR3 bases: TGTGCCAGCAGCCAAGATAAGGGGGCAGGGATTACCTACGAGCAGTACTTC. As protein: CASSQDKGAGITYEQYF.

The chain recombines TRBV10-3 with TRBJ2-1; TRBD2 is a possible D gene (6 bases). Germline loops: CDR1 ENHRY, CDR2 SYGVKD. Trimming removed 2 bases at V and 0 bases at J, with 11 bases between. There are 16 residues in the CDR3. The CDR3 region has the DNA TGTGCCATCAGTGAGGCTAGCGCCAGCTCCTACAATGAGCAGTTCTTC. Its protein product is CAISEASASSYNEQFF.

For the CDR3, the DNA is TGTGCCAGCACAACCCAGGGGTCGGGAGGGCCGTATGAGCAGTTCTTC. This sequence encodes CASTTQGSGGPYEQFF. The rearrangement uses TRBV7-2 and TRBJ2-1; TRBD2 matches 8 bases. This CDR3 is 16 amino acids long. The V and J ends lost 7 bases and 8 bases, in that order; junction bases with no gene match: 16. Germline V gene lookup returns CDR1 SGHTA and CDR2 FQGNSA.

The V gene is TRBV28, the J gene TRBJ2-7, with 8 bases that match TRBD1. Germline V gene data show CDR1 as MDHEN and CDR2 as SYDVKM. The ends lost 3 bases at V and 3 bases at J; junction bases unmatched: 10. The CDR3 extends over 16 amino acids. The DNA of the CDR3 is TGTGCCAGCAGTTTTTTAATGGTCAGGGGGCTCTACGAGCAGTACTTC. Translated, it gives CASSFLMVRGLYEQYF. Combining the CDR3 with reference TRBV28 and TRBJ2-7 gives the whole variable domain DVKVTQSSRYLVKRTGEKVFLECVQDMDHENMFWYRQDPGLGLRLIYFSYDVKMKEKGDIPEGYSVSREKKERFSLILESASTNQTSMYLCASSFLMVRGLYEQYFGPGTRLTVT.

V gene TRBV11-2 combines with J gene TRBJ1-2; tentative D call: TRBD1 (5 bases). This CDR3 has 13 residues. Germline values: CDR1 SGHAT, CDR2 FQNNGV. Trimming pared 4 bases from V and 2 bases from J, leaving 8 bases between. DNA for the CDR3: TGTGCCAGCAGCTCGACAGAGAACTATGGCTACACCTTC. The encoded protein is CASSSTENYGYTF.

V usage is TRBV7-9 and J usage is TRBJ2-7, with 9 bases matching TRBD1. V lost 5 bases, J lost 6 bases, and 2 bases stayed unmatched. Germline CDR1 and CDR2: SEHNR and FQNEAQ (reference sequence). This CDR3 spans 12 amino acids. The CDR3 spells CASSGTGSEQYF. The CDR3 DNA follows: TGTGCCAGCAGCGGGACAGGGAGCGAGCAGTACTTC.

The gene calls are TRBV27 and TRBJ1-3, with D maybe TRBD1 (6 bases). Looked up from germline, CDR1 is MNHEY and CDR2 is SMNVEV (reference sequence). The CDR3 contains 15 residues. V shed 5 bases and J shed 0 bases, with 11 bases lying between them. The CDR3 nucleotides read TGTGCCAGCAGTGCGACAGGACACTCTGGAAACACCATATATTTT. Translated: CASSATGHSGNTIYF.

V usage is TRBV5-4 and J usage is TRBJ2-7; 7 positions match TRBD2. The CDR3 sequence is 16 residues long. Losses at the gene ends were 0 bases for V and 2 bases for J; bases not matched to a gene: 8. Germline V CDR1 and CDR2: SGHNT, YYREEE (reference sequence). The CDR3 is CASSLAGGSRAYEQYF. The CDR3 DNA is TGTGCCAGCAGCTTGGCCGGCGGGAGTAGGGCCTACGAGCAGTACTTC.

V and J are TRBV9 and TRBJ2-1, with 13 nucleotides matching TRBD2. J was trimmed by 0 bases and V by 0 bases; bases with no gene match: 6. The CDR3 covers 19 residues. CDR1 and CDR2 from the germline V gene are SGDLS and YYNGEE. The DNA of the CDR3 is TGTGCCAGCAGCGTAGCTCTGGGACTAGCGGGGAGCTCCTACAATGAGCAGTTCTTC. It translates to CASSVALGLAGSSYNEQFF. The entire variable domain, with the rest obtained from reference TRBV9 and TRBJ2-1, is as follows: DSGVTQTPKHLITATGQRVTLRCSPRSGDLSVYWYQQSLDQGLQFLIQYYNGEERAKGNILERFSAQQFPDLHSELNLSSLELGDSALYFCASSVALGLAGSSYNEQFFGPGTRLTVL.

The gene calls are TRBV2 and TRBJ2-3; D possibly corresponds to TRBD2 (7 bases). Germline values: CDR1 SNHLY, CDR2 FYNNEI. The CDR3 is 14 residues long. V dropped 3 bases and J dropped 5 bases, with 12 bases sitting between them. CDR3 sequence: CASSDRGAEDTQYF. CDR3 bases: TGTGCCAGCAGTGATCGGGGGGCGGAAGATACGCAGTATTTT.

The chain's CDR3 is CASSEFGGLENEQFF. In DNA, the CDR3 is TGTGCCAGCAGTGAATTTGGGGGATTGGAGAATGAGCAGTTCTTC. The rearrangement links TRBV25-1 to TRBJ2-1; possibly TRBD1 or TRBD2 for D (5 bases each). Trimming shortened V by 1 base and J by 7 bases, and 14 bases separated the two germline ends. This CDR3 is 15 amino acids long. Germline-derived CDR1 and CDR2 are MGHDK and SYGVNS.

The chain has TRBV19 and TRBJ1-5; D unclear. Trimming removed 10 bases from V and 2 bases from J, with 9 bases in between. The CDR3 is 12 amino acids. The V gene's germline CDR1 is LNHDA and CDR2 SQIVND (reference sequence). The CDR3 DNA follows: TGTGCCACTGGGAGGGGCAATCAGCCCCAGCATTTT. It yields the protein CATGRGNQPQHF.

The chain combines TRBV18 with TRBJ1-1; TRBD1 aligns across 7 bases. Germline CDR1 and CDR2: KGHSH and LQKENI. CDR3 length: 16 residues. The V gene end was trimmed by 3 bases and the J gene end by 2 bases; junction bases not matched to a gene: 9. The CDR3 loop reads CASSPLNGQVNTEAFF. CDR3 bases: TGTGCCAGCTCACCTCTGAACGGACAGGTAAACACTGAAGCTTTCTTT.

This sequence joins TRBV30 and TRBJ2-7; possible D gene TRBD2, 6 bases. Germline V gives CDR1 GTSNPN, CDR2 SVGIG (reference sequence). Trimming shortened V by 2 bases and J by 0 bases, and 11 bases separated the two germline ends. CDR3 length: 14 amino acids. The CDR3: CAWSTGLISYEQYF. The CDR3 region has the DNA TGTGCCTGGAGTACGGGACTGATCTCCTACGAGCAGTACTTC.